Below, one T cell receptor beta chain is given with its context. Its target antigen remains unknown. Per-base qualities were not stored, and no clone one base away is much larger. RNA was extracted with the RNeasy kit and 0.5 to 1 ug was reverse transcribed using random hexamers. TCR beta CDR3 regions were amplified with the immunoSEQ multiplex PCR assay covering 54 Vbeta and 13 Jbeta segments. To correct PCR amplification bias, a synthetic template baseline was used for both primer optimization and computational correction. In the authors' own workflow: Reads were annotated to V, D and J genes per IMGT and analyzed with immunoSEQ Analyzer, keeping only productive sequences. To calculate clonality, Shannon entropy was normalized by log2 of the number of productive unique sequences and then subtracted from one. For each patient and control, public and private clones were evaluated among the 100 most prevalent clones. Susac-specific clones were defined as absent from healthy and MS cohorts, 1052 published viral clones and other ImmuneACCESS disease sequences. TCRdb trimmed the raw reads at Q25, called clones with MiXCR and kept productive beta chains. One record per CDR3 amino acid sequence lists the most common genes and DNA. Clone size and V and J calls follow TCRdb, not the original study. The table for this sample lists some 450,000 distinct CDR3 sequences; 85% to 90% of them were counted only once. The ten largest clones represent about 0.12% of the sample.

The data are from a study of CD8 T cells in Susac syndrome (dated by TCRdb to about 2019). A note on the overall study: Whether CD8+ T cell activation and differentiation in Susac syndrome was antigen driven was tested using repertoire sequencing. CD8+ T cell repertoire clonality was compared between more than ten healthy donors, some 14 Susac syndrome patients and roughly 15 multiple sclerosis patients.

High-throughput TCR beta sequencing profiled peripheral blood CD8+ and CD4+ T cells from healthy donors, Susac syndrome patients and multiple sclerosis patients. The multiple sclerosis controls were treatment-naive patients who had stable or active relapsing-remitting disease and met the revised McDonald criteria. Bulk CD8+ and CD4+ T cells were purified magnetically by negative isolation, whereas CD8+ TEMRA cells were enriched by FACS. Blood was drawn into EDTA tubes, processed within 24 hours, and PBMCs were isolated by density gradient centrifugation. PBMCs intended for TCR sequencing were cryopreserved in liquid nitrogen and were subsequently thawed in a 37 degrees C water bath. A purity of at least 90% was achieved for sorted or isolated CD4+, CD8+ and CD8+ TEMRA cells. Points the paper makes about the study in general: The TCR sequencing and HLA analysis was acknowledged to have included a relatively small number of individuals.

Looking up the germline V gene yields CDR1 MDHEN and CDR2 SYDVKM. Spanning cysteine to phenylalanine, the CDR3 consists of 15 amino acids. The only DNA kept is the CDR3, 45 bases in frame from the first base. V loses 5 bases of germline sequence and J loses 0 bases, and the interval between the two ends is 11 bases. The sample comprised CD8+ T cells from PBMCs. The chain is assembled from TRBV28 and TRBJ1-5; the D region possibly corresponds to TRBD1 (6 bases align). The TCR was taken from a human donor with multiple sclerosis. The CDR3 region reads CASSGDTYSNQPQHF. In nucleotides, the sequence is TGTGCCAGCAGTGGGGACACCTATAGCAATCAGCCCCAGCATTTT. The full variable domain, completed from the reference TRBV28 and TRBJ1-5 proteins outside the CDR3, reads DVKVTQSSRYLVKRTGEKVFLECVQDMDHENMFWYRQDPGLGLRLIYFSYDVKMKEKGDIPEGYSVSREKKERFSLILESASTNQTSMYLCASSGDTYSNQPQHFGDGTRLSIL.